The source of this T cell receptor beta chain is a study of blood T cell repertoires in COVID-19. The overall study: COVID-19 samples, acute and convalescent, were from the United States, Italy and Spain. Sources were T cells, B-cell-depleted T cells, or PBMCs; the material itself was cDNA or gDNA.

Germline assignment: CDR1 SGHRS and CDR2 YFSETQ. Trimming shortened V by 1 base and J by 6 bases, and 13 bases separated the two germline ends. The CDR3 has 15 residues. Per the authors' pipeline: Amplification of reference gene primers provided the estimated nucleated cell counts. Repertoires were generated with immunoSEQ multiplex PCR, while TCRdb's copy carries only in-frame clones and drops some. V, J and clone size were drawn from that table, and D and trimming were deduced from the DNA. The data hold about 97,000 clones, with about 78% observed a single time. The sequenced sample consisted of peripheral blood. The sequence was obtained from a man aged 60-69 years with active or convalescent COVID-19. The genes are TRBV5-1 and TRBJ2-2; D is perhaps TRBD1 (5 bases). The CDR3 reads CASSLTIGASGELFF. Here the CDR3 DNA reads TGCGCCAGCAGCTTGACAATAGGGGCCTCCGGGGAGCTGTTTTTT. Filled out from reference TRBV5-1 and TRBJ2-2, the complete variable domain reads KAGVTQTPRYLIKTRGQQVTLSCSPISGHRSVSWYQQTPGQGLQFLFEYFSETQRNKGNFPGRFSGRQFSNSRSEMNVSTLELGDSALYLCASSLTIGASGELFFGEGSRLTVL.